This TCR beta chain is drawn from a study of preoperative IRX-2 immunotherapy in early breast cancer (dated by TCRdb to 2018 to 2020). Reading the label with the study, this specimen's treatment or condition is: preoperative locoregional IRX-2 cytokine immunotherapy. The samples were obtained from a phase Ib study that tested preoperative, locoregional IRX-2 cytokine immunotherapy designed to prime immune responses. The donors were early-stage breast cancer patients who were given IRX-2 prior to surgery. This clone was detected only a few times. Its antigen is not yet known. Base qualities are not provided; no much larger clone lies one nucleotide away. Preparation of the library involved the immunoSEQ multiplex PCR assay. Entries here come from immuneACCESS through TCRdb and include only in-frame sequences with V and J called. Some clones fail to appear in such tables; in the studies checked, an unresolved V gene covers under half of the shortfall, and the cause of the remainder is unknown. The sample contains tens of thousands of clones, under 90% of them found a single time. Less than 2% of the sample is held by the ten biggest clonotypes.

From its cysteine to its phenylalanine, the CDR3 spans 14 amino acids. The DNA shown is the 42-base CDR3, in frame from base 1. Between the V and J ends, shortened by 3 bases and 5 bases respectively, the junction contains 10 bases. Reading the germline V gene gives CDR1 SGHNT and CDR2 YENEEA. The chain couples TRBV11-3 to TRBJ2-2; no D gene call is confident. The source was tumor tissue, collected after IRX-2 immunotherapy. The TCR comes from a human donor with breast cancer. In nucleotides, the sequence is TGTGCCAGCAGCTTTCTATTTCGTACCGGGGAGCTGTTTTTT. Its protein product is CASSFLFRTGELFF.